A single sample is the source of the 5 T cell receptor beta chains below, sequenced in a study of blood T cell repertoires in COVID-19. Generated by immunoSEQ multiplex PCR, the TCRdb table keeps only in-frame clones and is missing some. The table records fewer than 200,000 clones, 82% of them present only once. Sequenced sample: peripheral blood. The receptors shown here come from a woman aged 40-49 years with COVID-19, enrolled during active disease.

The chain combines TRBV5-4 with TRBJ2-3; 8 nucleotides line up with TRBD2. Germline values: CDR1 SGHNT, CDR2 YYREEE (reference sequence). Trimming took 5 bases from V and 0 from J; bases not matched to a gene: 11. CDR3 length: 17 amino acids. CDR3 in DNA: TGTGCCAGCAGATTAGGAACGGGGGGGCGGAGCACAGATACGCAGTATTTT. Amino acid sequence: CASRLGTGGRSTDTQYF.

This chain connects TRBV28 to TRBJ1-4; 7 positions agree with TRBD1. Germline CDR1 and CDR2: MDHEN and SYDVKM. J lost 8 bases, V lost 5 bases, and 20 bases had no gene match. CDR3 size: 18 residues. DNA for the CDR3: TGTGCCAGCAGTCGGGCCTGGACAGGAATGCCCGGGCGAGAAAAACTGTTTTTT. It yields the protein CASSRAWTGMPGREKLFF.

This clone was seen a single time. This chain joins TRBV30 and TRBJ1-1, with a possible D match to TRBD1 (6 bases). The CDR3 is 14 amino acids. CDR1 and CDR2 from the germline V gene are GTSNPN and SVGIG (reference sequence). Between the trimmed V and J ends, which lost 4 bases and 7 bases, there was a span of 19 bases. Here the CDR3 DNA reads TGTGCCTGGACCCACCTGGGGGGCGGGGGTGAAGCTTTCTTT. It translates to CAWTHLGGGGEAFF.

The CDR3 loop reads CASSDPGQGQYQETQYF. CDR3 DNA: TGTGCCAGCAGTGACCCGGGACAGGGCCAGTACCAAGAGACCCAGTACTTC. The chain links TRBV28 to TRBJ2-5; 9 bases are shared with TRBD1. Germline lookup yields CDR1 MDHEN and CDR2 SYDVKM. Unmatched junction bases numbered 10, after V lost 5 bases and J lost 0 bases. The CDR3 loop spans 17 amino acids.

The chain links TRBV19 to TRBJ1-2; D remains unclear. Germline CDR1 reads LNHDA; CDR2 reads SQIVND (reference sequence). The CDR3 contains 11 residues. V was clipped by 7 bases and J by 2 bases, with 5 bases between them. CDR3 amino acids: CASTRNYGYTF. Written as DNA, the CDR3 is TGTGCCAGTACCAGAAACTATGGCTACACCTTC.